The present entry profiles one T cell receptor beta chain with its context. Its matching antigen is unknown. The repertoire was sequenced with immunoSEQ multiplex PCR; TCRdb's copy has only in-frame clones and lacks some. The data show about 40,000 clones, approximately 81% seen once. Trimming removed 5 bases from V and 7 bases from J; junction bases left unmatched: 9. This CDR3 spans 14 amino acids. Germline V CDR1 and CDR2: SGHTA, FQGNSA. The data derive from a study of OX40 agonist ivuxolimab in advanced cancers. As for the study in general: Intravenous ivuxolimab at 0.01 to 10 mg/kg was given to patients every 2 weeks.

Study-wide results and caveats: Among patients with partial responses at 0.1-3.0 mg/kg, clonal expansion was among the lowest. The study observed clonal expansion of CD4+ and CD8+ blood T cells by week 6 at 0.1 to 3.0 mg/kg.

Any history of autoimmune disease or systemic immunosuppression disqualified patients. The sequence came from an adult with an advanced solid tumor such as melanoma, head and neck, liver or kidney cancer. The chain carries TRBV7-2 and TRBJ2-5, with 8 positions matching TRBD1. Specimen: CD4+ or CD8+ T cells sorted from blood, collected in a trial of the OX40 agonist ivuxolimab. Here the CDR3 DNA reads TGTGCCAGCAGCCCACAGGGGGAGGCGGGGACCCAGTACTTC. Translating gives CASSPQGEAGTQYF. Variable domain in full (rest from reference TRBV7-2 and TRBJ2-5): GAGVSQSPSNKVTEKGKDVELRCDPISGHTALYWYRQSLGQGLEFLIYFQGNSAPDKSGLPSDRFSAERTGGSVSTLTIQRTQQEDSAVYLCASSPQGEAGTQYFGPGTRLLVL.